This TCR beta chain stems from a study of T cells in localized non-small cell lung cancer. Points from the study as a whole: Uninvolved adjacent lung had more T cell clonality than any other tissue, topping tumor. Tumor samples were not multi-region, leaving intratumor heterogeneity unexcluded. Higher blood T cell density went with longer overall survival.

This clone was observed once. Its antigen is undetermined. The protocol was immunoSEQ multiplex PCR, while the TCRdb copy is restricted to in-frame clones and leaves out a portion. This repertoire shows 35,000 to 45,000 clones, about 88% found once; its top ten account for 7.1%. V dropped 5 bases and J dropped 4; count of bases not matched to a gene: 2. This CDR3 region has 13 residues. Germline-derived CDR1 and CDR2 are LGHNT and FRNRAP. This TCR came from a woman aged 18-49 years with stage III lung adenocarcinoma. The rearrangement links TRBV12-5 to TRBJ1-2; 9 nucleotides match TRBD1. Sequenced here: peripheral blood, sampled before any cancer treatment. The CDR3 DNA reads as TGTGCTAGTGGTCTACAGGGGGCCTATGGCTACACCTTC. Residues: CASGLQGAYGYTF.